What follows are 12 T cell receptor beta chains derived from one specimen sequenced in a study of T cell responses to AZD1222 COVID-19 vaccine. TCRdb's copy holds only in-frame clones and misses some; the assay was immunoSEQ multiplex PCR. The data contain some 150,000 clones, approximately 89% of them singletons. The sequences come from peripheral blood, collected 28 days after the second AZD1222 dose. The receptors here all came from an adult who received the AZD1222 COVID-19 vaccine.

The J gene is TRBJ2-3, the V gene TRBV5-1; D is perhaps TRBD2 (6 bases). V lost 4 bases and J 3 bases, leaving 12 bases between the germline ends. CDR1 SGHRS and CDR2 YFSETQ come from the germline V gene. The length of the CDR3 is 14 residues. CDR3 coding DNA: TGCGCCAGCAGCCCGGGACTGGGAACAGATACGCAGTATTTT. Translated: CASSPGLGTDTQYF.

The rearrangement links TRBV12-5 to TRBJ1-5, with TRBD1 identical over 7 bases. V was clipped by 8 bases and J by 0 bases; unmatched bases: 16. Germline CDR1 is LGHNT and CDR2 is FRNRAP. CDR3 length: 18 residues. The DNA of the CDR3 is TGTGCTAGTACCGGGACAGCGCCAGAAGGGTATAGCAATCAGCCCCAGCATTTT. Its protein is CASTGTAPEGYSNQPQHF.

In its sample, this clone was seen once. The chain uses TRBV27 and TRBJ2-7; the match to TRBD1 covers 7 bases. Germline-derived CDR1 and CDR2 are MNHEY and SMNVEV (reference sequence). This CDR3 comprises 13 residues. The V segment lost 6 bases and the J segment 0 bases; nucleotides outside the gene matches: 2. The CDR3 DNA follows: TGTGCCAGCAGCGGACAGGACTCCTACGAGCAGTACTTC. This gives the protein CASSGQDSYEQYF.

The CDR3 DNA reads TGTGCCAGCAGGGAGCATATGAACACTGAAGCTTTCTTT. This sequence encodes CASREHMNTEAFF. The V gene is TRBV12-3 or TRBV12-4, the J gene TRBJ1-1; D gene unclear. Trimming stripped 6 bases from V and 0 bases from J, with 8 bases between. CDR3 length equals 13 residues.

This clone showed up just a few times. The chain recombines TRBV2 with TRBJ2-7; 8 bases are a match to TRBD1. V shed 6 bases and J 0 bases; nucleotides not matched to a gene: 7. Per germline, CDR1 SNHLY and CDR2 FYNNEI. CDR3 length: 15 residues. CDR3 bases: TGTGCCAGCAGGGGGGGACAGGTAGGCTCCTACGAGCAGTACTTC. Translation: CASRGGQVGSYEQYF.

The chain couples TRBV7-3 to TRBJ2-2, with TRBD2 identical over 8 bases. Germline V gives CDR1 SGHTA, CDR2 FQGTGA. The CDR3 contains 15 residues. The J segment lost 4 bases and the V segment lost 5 bases, leaving 6 bases of the junction unmatched. The CDR3 loop reads CASSTSAGGTGELFF. The CDR3 bases are TGTGCCAGCAGCACCTCCGCGGGGGGCACCGGGGAGCTGTTTTTT.

The V and J genes are TRBV6-2 or TRBV6-3 and TRBJ1-6; 7 bases are shared with TRBD1. In germline, CDR1 is MNHEY, CDR2 SVGEGT. Losses at the gene ends were 4 bases for V and 0 bases for J; bases not matched to a gene: 9. CDR3 length: 18 residues. Written as DNA, the CDR3 is TGTGCCAGCAGTTTCACGACAGGGAGAAGCTCCTATAATTCACCCCTCCACTTT. This encodes CASSFTTGRSSYNSPLHF.

The rearrangement uses TRBV11-3 and TRBJ2-7; 12 bases match TRBD1. V lost 3 bases to trimming and J lost 7 bases; unmatched junction nucleotides: 10. The germline V gene has CDR1 SGHNT and CDR2 YENEEA. There are 16 residues in the CDR3. The CDR3 DNA reads as TGTGCCAGCAGCTTGGACGGGGACAGGGGGCGTCGGGAGCAGTACTTC. Translating it yields CASSLDGDRGRREQYF.

CDR3 sequence reads: CASSQGTGNTGELFF. The CDR3 coding sequence is TGCGCCAGCAGCCAAGGGACAGGGAACACCGGGGAGCTGTTTTTT. The chain joins TRBV4-3 to TRBJ2-2; TRBD1 agrees at 7 bases. The CDR3 is made up of 15 amino acids. Germline trimming cut 1 base from V and 1 base from J; bases unmatched to any gene: 0. Germline loops: CDR1 LGHNA, CDR2 YSLEER.

The V call is TRBV6-5, the J call TRBJ1-1; maybe TRBD1 (5 bases). Germline V gene lookup returns CDR1 MNHEY and CDR2 SVGAGI. This CDR3 spans 16 amino acids. Trimming removed 2 bases at V and 1 base at J, with 14 bases between. DNA for the CDR3: TGTGCCAGCAGTTACGCAAGGGTCGACAGGAACACTGAAGCTTTCTTT. It yields the protein CASSYARVDRNTEAFF.

DNA of the CDR3: TGCAGCGTTCAGGGGATGAACACTGAAGCTTTCTTT. Translating gives CSVQGMNTEAFF. The chain couples TRBV29-1 to TRBJ1-1, with D maybe TRBD1 (6 bases). The CDR3 consists of 12 residues. Trimming stripped 5 bases from V and 0 bases from J, with 7 bases between. CDR1 SQVTM and CDR2 ANQGSEA come from the germline V gene.

The J gene is TRBJ1-5, the V gene TRBV6-1, with D possibly TRBD1 on 5 matching bases. Germline V gene lookup returns CDR1 MNHNS and CDR2 SASEGT. The CDR3 covers 16 residues. V was cut by 4 bases and J by 9 bases, with 22 bases left in between. Here the CDR3 reads CASSVIVRDSQLPQHF. As DNA, the CDR3 is TGTGCCAGCAGTGTAATCGTCCGGGACTCACAACTGCCCCAGCATTTT.